The 10 T cell receptor beta chains below come from one sample, sequenced in a study of response to subunit inactivated influenza vaccine. TCRdb processed the RT-PCR reads anew with MiXCR; each CDR3 protein has one entry. Counted here are approximately 290,000 distinct CDR3 sequences, about 20% occurring once; the ten biggest clones make up 10%. The material sequenced was PBMCs from blood, taken less than 22 months after vaccination. The receptors originated from a man between 50 and 69 years old who received an inactivated influenza vaccine.

This clonotype was seen only a few times. The chain employs TRBV4-3 and TRBJ2-3, with 7 nucleotides matching TRBD1. The CDR3 extends over 15 amino acids. Germline V gene sequence: CDR1 LGHNA, CDR2 YSLEER. Trimming removed 2 bases from V and 4 bases from J; junction bases left unmatched: 6. In DNA, the CDR3 is TGCGCCAGCAGCCAAAGGGGGCTTCAGGCAGATACGCAGTATTTT. Protein product: CASSQRGLQADTQYF.

This clonotype appeared a few times. V usage is TRBV5-1 and J usage is TRBJ2-2; the D is unclear. V was cut by 0 bases and J by 4 bases, with 7 bases left in between. The CDR3 sequence is 14 residues long. Per germline, CDR1 SGHRS and CDR2 YFSETQ. The CDR3 sequence: CASSLAGSTGELFF. CDR3 DNA sequence: TGCGCCAGCAGCTTGGCCGGGTCCACCGGGGAGCTGTTTTTT.

The chain combines TRBV4-2 with TRBJ2-7; TRBD2 matches 7 bases. The CDR3 extends over 16 amino acids. J was trimmed by 1 base and V by 0 bases; bases with no gene match: 6. Germline assignment: CDR1 LGHNA and CDR2 YNFKEQ. The CDR3, as DNA: TGTGCCAGCAGCCAAGATATGCTAGCGGCTTCCTACGAGCAGTACTTC. Its protein is CASSQDMLAASYEQYF.

This sequence joins TRBV3-1 and TRBJ2-1; D not resolved. CDR1 is LGHDT and CDR2 is YNNKEL in the germline V gene (reference sequence). V lost 0 bases and J lost 8, with 8 bases in between. This CDR3 contains 13 residues. The CDR3 loop reads CASSQDFNDEQFF. CDR3 bases: TGTGCCAGCAGCCAAGATTTCAACGATGAGCAGTTCTTC.

A few counts support this clonotype. J is TRBJ1-1 and V is TRBV12-3 or TRBV12-4, with D maybe TRBD1 (5 bases). The CDR3 is 15 residues long. The ends were cut back, 3 bases at V and 3 bases at J, with 14 bases in the middle. The CDR3 loop reads CASSLGGIGDTEAFF. CDR3 bases: TGTGCCAGCAGTTTGGGGGGTATCGGGGACACTGAAGCTTTCTTT.

This clonotype was seen a few times. The rearrangement joins TRBV7-2 to TRBJ2-1; unclear D gene. Germline CDR1 reads SGHTA; CDR2 reads FQGNSA. The CDR3 spans 14 residues. The V gene lost 5 bases and the J gene lost 8 bases, with 16 bases spanning the gap. CDR3 DNA: TGTGCCAGCAGCCCCCAAAGAGGTGGGGATGAGCAGTTCTTC. Its translation is CASSPQRGGDEQFF.

V gene TRBV2 combines with J gene TRBJ1-1, with D perhaps TRBD1 (5 bases). The CDR3 loop spans 13 amino acids. Trimming cost V 8 bases and J 2 bases, with 12 bases left between them. CDR1 and CDR2 (germline): SNHLY, FYNNEI. The CDR3 DNA follows: TGTGCCAGCGCGCTGGGGGTAAACACTGAAGCTTTCTTT. Protein product: CASALGVNTEAFF.

This clonotype was observed many times. V and J are TRBV25-1 and TRBJ2-3; D unresolved. This CDR3 has 13 amino acids. The ends were cut back, 6 bases at V and 3 bases at J, with 10 bases in the middle. The V gene's germline CDR1 is MGHDK and CDR2 SYGVNS. CDR3 in DNA: TGTGCCAGCAGGCCCAGTGGGACAGATACGCAGTATTTT. This encodes CASRPSGTDTQYF.

This clonotype was seen only a few times. The CDR3, as DNA: TGTGCCAGCAGCTCAGATTCGAGTATGAACACTGAAGCTTTCTTT. The encoded protein is CASSSDSSMNTEAFF. This chain joins TRBV7-6 and TRBJ1-1; unclear D gene. The CDR3 loop spans 15 amino acids. CDR1 and CDR2 (germline): SGHVS, FNYEAQ. V was pared by 4 bases and J by 0 bases, with 12 bases between.

This clonotype has a handful of counts. This chain connects TRBV4-1 to TRBJ1-6; perhaps TRBD1 as D (6 bases). CDR1 is MGHRA, CDR2 YSYEKL, per germline. This CDR3 region has 21 residues. V shed 0 bases and J shed 0 bases, with 21 bases lying between them. CDR3 amino acids: CASSQDLWRDTLSSYNSPLHF. In DNA form, the CDR3 reads TGCGCCAGCAGCCAAGATCTCTGGCGGGACACCCTAAGCTCCTATAATTCACCCCTCCACTTT.